This T cell receptor (beta chain) was profiled in a study of T cell repertoires in cytomegalovirus infection. Turning to the study itself: Public TCR beta signatures marked donors with CMV infection and the matching HLA. Broader study findings: The response measured ex vivo was dominated by TCR beta clonotypes (HLA-C-restricted and CMV-specific).

This clonotype occurred a few times. Its specificity is not known. Per the germline V gene, CDR1 is SGHTA and CDR2 is FQGNSA. This CDR3 is 15 amino acids long. The V end lost 4 bases, the J end lost 6 bases, and 18 bases lay between the germline ends. TCRdb independently ran MiXCR on the reads; one entry per CDR3 protein. The sample comprises roughly 700,000 distinct CDR3 sequences, approximately 33% of which are singletons, and around a sixth rests with the top ten. The starting material was cultured PBMCs, obtained from culture after CMV antigen stimulation. The chain uses TRBV7-2 and TRBJ1-2, with a weak D call TRBD1 (5 bases). This receptor was identified in a human donor in good health (CMV status not recorded). Some clones in this sample may be carry-over from other donors' samples. This CDR3 reads CASSSPRRGTDGYTF. The CDR3 region has the DNA TGTGCCAGCAGCTCTCCAAGGCGGGGGACGGATGGCTACACCTTC.